This TCR beta chain was sequenced during a study of tissue T cells after allogeneic stem cell transplantation (dated by TCRdb to between 2021 and 2022). For the study in its entirety: The study profiled TCR beta repertoires across many tissues from research autopsies of patients with and without GVHD, plus mouse models of GVHD. The human part of the study was a prospective observational study with no blinding and no randomization.

Library preparation used the immunoSEQ multiplex PCR assay. TCRbeta CDR3 sequencing was done by Adaptive Biotechnologies at survey depth, reporting CDR3 sequences, V/J genes, productive frequency and template counts. Amplification of TCR beta CDR3 regions started from genomic DNA instead of RNA. As for how the authors treated the data: Jensen-Shannon divergence was used to quantify pairwise repertoire overlap between tissues, with a value of 1 meaning complete divergence and a value of 0 meaning identical repertoires. Based on pairwise JSD values, tissues were grouped by single-linkage agglomerative hierarchical clustering, and the results were shown as dendrograms. GLIPH2 was run on all patient samples with simulation_depth 1000, kmer_min_depth 3 and cdr3_length_cutoff 8, and groups with more than two unique CDR3s were retained. A standardized tissue-overlap score extrapolated Jaccard GLIPH-group overlap across patients to a standard repertoire size of 1000 clones. Associations of diversity with clinical or experimental variables used linear mixed-effect models with tissue fixed effects and individual random effects. In its TCRdb copy, this immuneACCESS table keeps in-frame sequences only and misses some clones. Where compared with another copy, unresolved V genes explain less than half of these, and the others have no known cause. The V and J calls and the clone size are those of that table, but D and trimming were determined from the DNA. This sample lists roughly 20,000 clones; around 63% were detected once. The ten largest make up approximately 0.39% of the sample.

Results the study describes overall, beyond this receptor: Few T cell clones were found to be shared across patients, but shared repertoire signatures across patients were revealed in a tissue-specific fashion by motif-based clustering. Within patients, how anatomically similar tissues were was a major factor shaping TCR repertoire composition, regardless of disease or transplant status. A small and clinically heterogeneous patient cohort was studied, and sampling depth was acknowledged as a limitation. Which tissue TCRs were alloreactive or antigen-specific was not determined in the study, and some of the clones might have been host cells that persisted. In both patients and mice, only a limited portion of the TCR repertoire detected in tissues was captured by blood and spleen T cells.

With regard to this clone: Its antigen is currently not known. For this receptor, the gene names and germline sequences are taken from the mouse.

The source of this sequence is a female BALB/c mouse in good health. Members of this strain share the MHC haplotype H2-d. The sequenced sample consisted of blood.

The CDR3 protein is CGARGQLNTGQLYF. The sequenced CDR3 bases are TGTGGTGCTAGGGGTCAACTAAACACCGGGCAGCTCTAC. The chain employs TRBV20 and TRBJ2-2; the D gene remains uncertain. Read sequence stops 1 residue before the CDR3 end, and the germline J gene provides the missing end. V and J lose 1 base and 1 base, and a span of 7 bases separates them. From the germline V gene, CDR1 is GFQATS and CDR2 is STVNSAI. Including cysteine and phenylalanine, the CDR3 has 14 amino acids. The CDR3 was read in part: 39 bases, with the frame set at base 1.